This T cell receptor (beta chain) was recovered during a study of shared clonotypes between healthy human individuals. On the study more broadly: CD4 naive and CD4 memory each took three plates per donor, while CD8 naive took two and CD8 memory one.

The CDR3 is 13 residues long. Germline loops: CDR1 MNHNS, CDR2 SASEGT. Trimming removed 6 bases from V and 2 bases from J; junction bases left unmatched: 4. Profiled with immunoSEQ multiplex PCR; TCRdb holds only in-frame clones, not every one. This sample has some 980,000 clones, with around three quarters found just once. The sequenced sample consisted of memory CD4+ T cells sorted from blood. Stated subset: CD45RA-negative fraction. This sequence was found in a man between 18 and 35 years old in good health. This sequence joins TRBV6-1 and TRBJ2-7; TRBD1 aligns across 7 bases. The CDR3 sequence: CASRRQGPYEQYF. The CDR3 DNA reads as TGTGCCAGCAGAAGACAGGGACCCTACGAGCAGTACTTC.